These 21 T cell receptor beta chains came from one sample sequenced in a study of CD8+ T cells in alopecia areata. Treatment indicated: oral pan-JAK inhibitor, 5-10 mg twice daily. cDNA prepared by RNA extraction and subsequent reverse transcription served as the template for sequencing. Sequenced by immunoSEQ multiplex PCR; TCRdb stores in-frame clones only, minus some. Among about 210,000 clones listed, under 70% were seen once. Sequences were derived from CD4+ T cells sorted from blood, sampled at week 4, from a patient treated with tofacitinib. The source is a human donor with alopecia areata.

The CDR3 DNA reads as TGTGCCAGCAGAGGACAGGACAATGAGCAGTTCTTC. It translates to CASRGQDNEQFF. This rearrangement joins TRBV2 to TRBJ2-1; TRBD1 matches 7 bases. The CDR3 spans 12 residues. Germline V lookup: CDR1 SNHLY, CDR2 FYNNEI. Losses at the gene ends were 6 bases for V and 5 bases for J; bases not matched to a gene: 1.

The CDR3: CASSLRARGANVLTF. The CDR3 DNA reads TGTGCCAGCAGCTTGAGGGCAAGAGGGGCCAACGTCCTGACTTTC. The V gene is TRBV5-8, the J gene TRBJ2-6; D call uncertain. Between the trimmed V and J ends, which lost 1 base and 4 bases, there was a span of 9 bases. The CDR3 spans 15 residues. Per the germline V gene, CDR1 is SGHTS and CDR2 is YDEGEE.

The chain joins TRBV10-3 to TRBJ2-5, with 8 positions matching TRBD2. The junction had 16 bases not matched to a gene; V was cut back by 3 bases and J by 4 bases. This CDR3 comprises 18 residues. The germline CDR1 and CDR2 sequences are ENHRY and SYGVKD. This CDR3 reads CAISDDPETSEEGETQYF. For the CDR3, the DNA is TGTGCCATCAGTGATGACCCGGAGACTAGCGAAGAGGGAGAGACCCAGTACTTC.

The V gene is TRBV29-1, the J gene TRBJ2-1, with D tentatively TRBD1 or TRBD2 (5 bases each). Deletions cut 3 bases from V and 9 bases from J, with 9 bases between. The CDR3 length is 11 residues. CDR1 SQVTM and CDR2 ANQGSEA come from the germline V gene. This CDR3 is CSVEGESEQFF. In DNA form, the CDR3 reads TGCAGCGTTGAGGGGGAGAGTGAGCAGTTCTTC.

This clone was counted only a few times. The V and J genes are TRBV4-2 and TRBJ2-7, with D hard to call. V lost 0 bases, J lost 9 bases, and 15 bases lay in between. The CDR3 runs 14 residues. The germline V gene encodes CDR1 LGHNA and CDR2 YNFKEQ. CDR3 residues: CASSQETVGYGQYF. CDR3 nucleotides: TGTGCCAGCAGCCAAGAAACAGTCGGCTATGGGCAGTACTTC.

This rearrangement joins TRBV6-5 to TRBJ1-5; 9 positions agree with TRBD1. The CDR3 contains 15 residues. The germline V gene encodes CDR1 MNHEY and CDR2 SVGAGI. J was trimmed by 5 bases and V by 8 bases; bases with no gene match: 10. CDR3 in amino acids: CASLKGDREYQPQHF. As DNA, the CDR3 is TGTGCCAGCCTTAAGGGGGACAGGGAGTATCAGCCCCAGCATTTT.

The chain joins TRBV6-5 to TRBJ2-7, with D maybe TRBD1 (5 bases). Between the trimmed V and J ends, which lost 0 bases and 2 bases, there was a span of 11 bases. Germline V gene sequence: CDR1 MNHEY, CDR2 SVGAGI. The CDR3 runs 15 residues. The CDR3 DNA sequence: TGTGCCAGCAGTTACTCGTCACAGGTCACCTACGAGCAGTACTTC. Translating it yields CASSYSSQVTYEQYF.

This clone was seen a handful of times. The rearrangement uses TRBV29-1 and TRBJ1-2, with unresolved D. CDR1 and CDR2 from the germline V gene are SQVTM and ANQGSEA. The CDR3 has 13 amino acids. V was shortened by 2 bases and J by 4 bases, with 11 bases between the two germline ends. CDR3 in amino acids: CSVETAEIYGYTF. CDR3 coding DNA: TGCAGCGTTGAAACGGCAGAAATCTATGGCTACACCTTC.

This clone was detected only a few times. V usage is TRBV6-5 and J usage is TRBJ2-3; 8 bases map to TRBD2. J lost 5 bases, V lost 6 bases, and 7 bases had no gene match. From germline, CDR1 is MNHEY and CDR2 SVGAGI. The CDR3 consists of 14 residues. CDR3 in amino acids: CASSLLAGRDTQYF. DNA of the CDR3: TGTGCCAGCAGCCTTCTAGCGGGTCGAGATACGCAGTATTTT.

The rearrangement uses TRBV4-3 and TRBJ2-7; D may match TRBD1 or TRBD2 (5 bases each). The CDR3 loop spans 14 amino acids. The V gene's germline CDR1 is LGHNA and CDR2 YSLEER. The V and J ends lost 1 base and 4 bases respectively, with 11 bases between them. The CDR3 loop is CASSQGGVGYEQYF. CDR3 DNA: TGCGCCAGCAGCCAAGGAGGGGTTGGGTACGAGCAGTACTTC.

The rearrangement uses TRBV10-3 and TRBJ1-2, with 7 positions matching TRBD1. The trim removed 6 bases at V and 4 bases at J, leaving 2 bases unmatched. Germline CDR1 and CDR2: ENHRY and SYGVKD. The CDR3 contains 12 residues. The CDR3 is CAIRGTVYGYTF. DNA of the CDR3: TGTGCCATCAGGGGGACAGTCTATGGCTACACCTTC.

V is TRBV5-1 and J is TRBJ2-5; D gene ambiguous. The CDR3 covers 14 residues. CDR1 and CDR2 from the germline V gene are SGHRS and YFSETQ. Trimming left V 3 bases short and J 2 bases short, with 11 bases between. The CDR3 DNA reads TGCGCCAGCAGCTGGGTTGGGCAGCAAGAGACCCAGTACTTC. This translates into CASSWVGQQETQYF.

This clone showed up many times. For the CDR3, the DNA is TGTGCCAGCAGCCTACGCCCTGACAACACAGATACGCAGTATTTT. Its translation: CASSLRPDNTDTQYF. This chain links TRBV4-2 with TRBJ2-3; D not certain. Deletions cut 4 bases from V and 2 bases from J, with 13 bases between. This CDR3 has 15 amino acids. Germline V lookup: CDR1 LGHNA, CDR2 YNFKEQ.

The chain links TRBV7-2 to TRBJ2-3; the D gene is possibly TRBD1 (6 bases). The CDR3 is 15 amino acids. Trimming removed 1 base from V and 5 bases from J, with 13 bases in between. Germline loops: CDR1 SGHTA, CDR2 FQGNSA. The CDR3 DNA reads as TGTGCCAGCAGCTTAGTGACAGGCTCGGTAGATACGCAGTATTTT. Translation gives CASSLVTGSVDTQYF.

The rearrangement uses TRBV6-5 and TRBJ2-7, with TRBD1 identical over 10 bases. CDR3 length equals 14 residues. With V trimmed by 6 bases and J by 4 bases, 6 bases remained unmatched. Germline CDR1 and CDR2: MNHEY and SVGAGI. The CDR3 DNA sequence: TGTGCCAGCAGCCCTCGGACAGGGGGATACGAGCAGTACTTC. Protein: CASSPRTGGYEQYF.

To note about this clone: In the same sample, other DNA sequences code for this CDR3. CDR3 in amino acids: CASSLEGTEAFF. In DNA, the CDR3 is TGCGCCAGCAGCTTGGAAGGTACTGAAGCTTTCTTT. The rearrangement uses TRBV5-1 and TRBJ1-1; D is uncertain. With 0 bases removed from V and 5 bases from J, the gap between germline ends came to 5 bases. Germline V gene sequence: CDR1 SGHRS, CDR2 YFSETQ. The CDR3 is made up of 12 amino acids.

The chain employs TRBV7-9 and TRBJ2-1; 10 bases map to TRBD2. This CDR3 contains 15 residues. Trimming removed 8 bases from V and 3 bases from J; junction bases left unmatched: 7. The germline V gene has CDR1 SEHNR and CDR2 FQNEAQ (reference sequence). The DNA for the CDR3 is TGTGCCAGCCCCTCGGCTAGCGGGGGCTACAATGAGCAGTTCTTC. Amino acids: CASPSASGGYNEQFF.

The chain links TRBV29-1 to TRBJ2-6, with TRBD1 as a possible D gene (6 bases). Germline V lookup: CDR1 SQVTM, CDR2 ANQGSEA. V was trimmed by 4 bases and J by 0 bases, leaving 19 bases between them. The CDR3 is 18 residues long. The CDR3 protein is CSVADRISPLSGANVLTF. DNA of the CDR3: TGCAGCGTTGCAGACAGGATTAGCCCTCTCTCTGGGGCCAACGTCCTGACTTTC.

This rearrangement joins TRBV7-2 to TRBJ2-1; D remains unclear. This CDR3 has 13 residues. Trimming removed 7 bases from V and 5 bases from J, with 12 bases in between. CDR1 SGHTA and CDR2 FQGNSA come from the germline V gene. CDR3 nucleotides: TGTGCCAGCAACCTCCCGCCTCACAATGAGCAGTTCTTC. It translates to CASNLPPHNEQFF.

V usage is TRBV5-6 and J usage is TRBJ2-3, with 7 positions matching TRBD1. The V gene end was trimmed by 4 bases and the J gene end by 3 bases; junction bases not matched to a gene: 5. The CDR3 is 14 amino acids. CDR1 and CDR2 from the germline V gene are SGHDT and YYEEEE. CDR3 coding DNA: TGTGCCAGCAGCCACAGGGGTGGGACAGATACGCAGTATTTT. Its protein is CASSHRGGTDTQYF.

The CDR3 reads CASRDSWERGYF. For the CDR3, the DNA is TGTGCCAGCAGGGACTCATGGGAGCGGGGGTACTTC. This chain uses TRBV7-2 with TRBJ2-5; 7 bases align to TRBD2. The CDR3 contains 12 residues. Trimming cost V 6 bases and J 13 bases; bases outside gene matches: 11. Germline CDR1 and CDR2: SGHTA and FQGNSA.